This T cell receptor beta chain was captured in a study of cytomegalovirus exposure and HLA in healthy donors. General study points: According to a later analysis, TCR clusters from the first cohort tended to co-occur in the 120 or so validation repertoires. Reports described diagnosis of cytomegalovirus status by the classifier as highly specific and sensitive.

Germline V CDR1 and CDR2: MGHDK, SYGVNS. This CDR3 region has 15 residues. With regard to this clone: Its cognate antigen is unknown. Mismatch with germline at one junction end may stem from a read error.

Libraries were prepared by immunoSEQ multiplex PCR; TCRdb keeps only in-frame clonotypes and omits some of them. This table has more than 300,000 clones, 80% to 90% appearing once. This clonotype was sampled from a woman aged 18-29 years in good health and CMV-seronegative. Sample: PBMCs. The V and J genes are TRBV25-1 and TRBJ2-5; 8 bases map to TRBD1. The CDR3 protein is CASRESWTGTETQYF. The CDR3 nucleotides are TGTGCCAGCAGGGAATCTTGGACAGGGACGGAGACCCAGTACTTC.